The present T cell receptor (beta chain) was sequenced within a study of early T cells in non-severe SARS-CoV-2 infection. This clonotype appeared many times. The germline V gene has CDR1 DFQATT and CDR2 SNEGSKA (reference sequence). The CDR3 loop spans 15 amino acids. V lost 1 base to trimming and J lost 7 bases; unmatched junction nucleotides: 7. TCRdb passed the 5' RACE reads through MiXCR, listing each CDR3 protein once. The sample contains about 70,000 distinct CDR3 sequences, 9.5% to 15% of which appear only once. The J gene is TRBJ1-6, the V gene TRBV20-1; TRBD1 matches at 7 bases. The receptor comes from an adult who was a healthcare worker with PCR-confirmed SARS-CoV-2 infection or an uninfected control (not recorded which). The donor label of this sample is uncertain. This specimen was whole blood, taken at baseline. In nucleotides, the CDR3 is TGCAGTGCTAGAGCCACGACAGGGTACAATTCACCCCTCCACTTT. Encoded protein: CSARATTGYNSPLHF.